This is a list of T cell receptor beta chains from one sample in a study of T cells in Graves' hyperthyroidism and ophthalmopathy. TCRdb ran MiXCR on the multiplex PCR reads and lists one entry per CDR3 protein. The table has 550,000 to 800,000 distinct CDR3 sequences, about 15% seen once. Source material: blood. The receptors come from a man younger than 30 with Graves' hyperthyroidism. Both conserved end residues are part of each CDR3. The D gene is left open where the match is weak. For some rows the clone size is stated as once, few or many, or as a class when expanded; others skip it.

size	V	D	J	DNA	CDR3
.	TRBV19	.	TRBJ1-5	TGTGCCAGTAGTATAGGGAGAGGGGGAGGCAATCAGCCCCAGCATTTT	CASSIGRGGGNQPQHF
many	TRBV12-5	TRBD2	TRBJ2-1	TGTGCTAGTGGTAAACCGACTAGCGGAAGCTCCTACAATGAGCAGTTCTTC	CASGKPTSGSSYNEQFF
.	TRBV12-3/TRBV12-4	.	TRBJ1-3	TGTGCCAGCAGTTTAGCACGACGGATCTCTGGAAACACCATATGTTTT	CASSLARRISGNTICF
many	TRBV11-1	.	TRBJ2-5	TGTGCCAGCAGCTCCGGAGAGACCCAGTACTTC	CASSSGETQYF
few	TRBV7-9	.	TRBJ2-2	TGTGCCAGCAGCTTAGATGACTTTGTCCTCGGGGAGCTGTTTTTT	CASSLDDFVLGELFF
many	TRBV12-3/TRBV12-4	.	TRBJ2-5	TGTGCCAGCAGCGGCGCGCGGTTTCAGGGAGAGACCCAGTACTTC	CASSGARFQGETQYF
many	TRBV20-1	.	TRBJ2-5	TGCAGTGCCACACTAGTTGTAGAGACCCAGTACTTC	CSATLVVETQYF
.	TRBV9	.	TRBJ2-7	TGTGCCAGCAGTCCCCTCCAGACCTCCTACGAGCAGTACTTC	CASSPLQTSYEQYF
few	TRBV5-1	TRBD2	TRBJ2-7	TGCGCCAGCAGGCCCTGGACTAGCGGGAGTACAAACGAGCAGTACTTC	CASRPWTSGSTNEQYF
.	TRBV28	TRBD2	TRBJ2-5	TGTGCCAGCACCGGGGGGGGCCAAGAGATCCAGTACTTC	CASTGGGQEIQYF
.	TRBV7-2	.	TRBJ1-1	TGTGCCAGCAGCCCCGAGGTGGGGGCGCCCACTGAAGCTTTCTTT	CASSPEVGAPTEAFF
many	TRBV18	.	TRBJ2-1	TGTGCCAGCTCACCACCTTCGCAGGACTACAATGAGCAGTTCTTC	CASSPPSQDYNEQFF
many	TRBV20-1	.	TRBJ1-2	TGCAGTGCCCCTAACACTAGGGGTTACACCTTC	CSAPNTRGYTF
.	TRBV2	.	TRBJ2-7	TGTGCCAGCAGTGAAGCGAATCCCGGCCCCCTCCACGAGCAGTACTTC	CASSEANPGPLHEQYF
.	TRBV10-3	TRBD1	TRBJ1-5	TGTGCCATCAGTCGGGACAGGGGGACAAATCAGTCCCAGCATTTT	CAISRDRGTNQSQHF
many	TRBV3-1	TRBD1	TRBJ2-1	TGTGCCAGCAGCCAAGATCTACCTAGGCAGGGGGCAAATGAGCAGTTCTTC	CASSQDLPRQGANEQFF
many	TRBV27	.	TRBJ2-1	TGTGCCAGCAGTGCCAGGACAGGCAGACTAGACAATGAGCAGTTCTTC	CASSARTGRLDNEQFF
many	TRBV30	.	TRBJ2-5	TGTGCCTGGAGACAGGTCGGTAAAGAGACCCAGTACTTC	CAWRQVGKETQYF
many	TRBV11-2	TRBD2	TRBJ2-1	TGTGCCAGCAGCTTATTAGCGGGGAGTGGAAATGAGCAGTTCTTC	CASSLLAGSGNEQFF
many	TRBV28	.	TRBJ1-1	TGTGCCAGCACCGAAATGGTGGGGGGCGCGCCCGGCGCTTTCTTT	CASTEMVGGAPGAFF
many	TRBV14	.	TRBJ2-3	TGTGCCAGCAGCCAAGCGGGCGGGAAGAGCACAGATACGCAGTATTTT	CASSQAGGKSTDTQYF
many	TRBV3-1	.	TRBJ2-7	TGTGCCAGCAGCCTCAGGAACGGCGGGTACGAGCAGTACTTC	CASSLRNGGYEQYF
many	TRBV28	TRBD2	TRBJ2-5	TGTGCCAGCAGCGGGACTAGCGGGAGGGCCTTGGGACAGTACTTC	CASSGTSGRALGQYF
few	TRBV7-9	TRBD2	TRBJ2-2	TGTGCCACCCCTACGTTAAGAGCGCAGACTAGCGGGAGGAGGAACACCGGGGAGCTGTTTTTT	CATPTLRAQTSGRRNTGELFF
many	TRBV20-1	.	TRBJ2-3	TGCAGTGCCCGCCGGGATACGCAGTATTTT	CSARRDTQYF
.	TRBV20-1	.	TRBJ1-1	TGCAGTGCTAGCCCCGCAGTTCAAGCTTTCTTT	CSASPAVQAFF
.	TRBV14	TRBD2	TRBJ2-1	TGTGCCAGCAGCCCGCGAGGACTAGCGCGTGGTGAGCAGTTCTTC	CASSPRGLARGEQFF
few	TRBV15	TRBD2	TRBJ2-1	TGTGCCACCAGCAGACCAGGGACTAGCAGTGCAGATGAGCAGTTCTTC	CATSRPGTSSADEQFF